This T cell receptor beta chain was profiled in a study of a mutant IDH1 vaccine in newly diagnosed glioma. Study in general: Vaccines began 4-6 weeks after radiotherapy alone, or with temozolomide cycles.

Notes on the study in general: Apparently unrelated to pseudoprogression were changes in the top peripheral T cell clonotypes.

As regards this clone: Its antigen remains unknown.

Germline CDR1 and CDR2: SNHLY and FYNNEI. The length of the CDR3 is 14 residues. V lost 4 bases and J lost 2; bases outside the gene matches: 3. The assay was immunoSEQ multiplex PCR, and TCRdb's table has in-frame clones only and misses some. The repertoire has 30,000 to 40,000 clones, 81% of them found once; the top ten carry 12%. Time point of the sample: week 5, during vaccination. Every single dose of the vaccine, 300 ug of mutant IDH1 20-mer peptide, came with topical imiquimod. V gene TRBV2 combines with J gene TRBJ2-3; 7 bases align to TRBD2. Sequencing was performed on PBMCs, taken from a glioma patient whose treatment included an IDH1 peptide vaccine. The sequence derives from a man aged 50 or older with glioma. CDR3 amino acids: CASSGGLTTDTQYF. DNA of the CDR3: TGTGCCAGCAGTGGGGGACTAACCACAGATACGCAGTATTTT.